This T cell receptor beta chain was sequenced in a study of blood T cell repertoires in COVID-19. J was trimmed by 2 bases and V by 4 bases; bases with no gene match: 6. Per the germline V gene, CDR1 is MGHRA and CDR2 is YSYEKL. The CDR3 length is 17 residues. The assay was immunoSEQ multiplex PCR, and TCRdb's table has in-frame clones only and misses some. The table lists about 140,000 clones, approximately 90% of them singletons, with roughly 9.6% in the top ten. The specimen was peripheral blood. The rearrangement uses TRBV4-1 and TRBJ2-3, with TRBD2 matching over 13 bases. The receptor's source is an elderly woman with acute or convalescent COVID-19. The CDR3 sequence is CASSLSGTSGNTDTQYF. The CDR3 nucleotides are TGCGCCAGCAGCCTTTCGGGGACTAGCGGGAACACAGATACGCAGTATTTT.